This TCR beta chain came from a study of T-cell memory formation after mild COVID-19. Looking at the study overall: TCR clusters were largely donor specific.

Via MiXCR, TCRdb re-called the 5' RACE reads, giving one row per CDR3 protein. The repertoire consists of a few hundred thousand distinct CDR3 sequences, with over 9% occurring once and the leading ten covering under 25%. CDR1 is SGHDT and CDR2 is YYEEEE in the germline V gene. V was pared by 0 bases and J by 2 bases, with 14 bases between. The length of the CDR3 is 17 residues. Notes on this clonotype: Its antigen is still unknown.

General study points: The main location of contracting CD4+ clones was CM and EM, and that of contracting CD8+ clones was EMRA.

V usage is TRBV5-6 and J usage is TRBJ2-2; a weak D match, TRBD1 (5 bases). The specimen was PBMCs or a T cell subset sorted from them (not recorded which). This receptor was taken from a man in his late teens or twenties who had mild COVID-19 (a few samples of this study predate the infection). Cell type and time point are not known. For the CDR3, the DNA is TGTGCCAGCAGCTTGGAGGTGGGGCGCCGAAACACCGGGGAGCTGTTTTTT. Its protein is CASSLEVGRRNTGELFF.